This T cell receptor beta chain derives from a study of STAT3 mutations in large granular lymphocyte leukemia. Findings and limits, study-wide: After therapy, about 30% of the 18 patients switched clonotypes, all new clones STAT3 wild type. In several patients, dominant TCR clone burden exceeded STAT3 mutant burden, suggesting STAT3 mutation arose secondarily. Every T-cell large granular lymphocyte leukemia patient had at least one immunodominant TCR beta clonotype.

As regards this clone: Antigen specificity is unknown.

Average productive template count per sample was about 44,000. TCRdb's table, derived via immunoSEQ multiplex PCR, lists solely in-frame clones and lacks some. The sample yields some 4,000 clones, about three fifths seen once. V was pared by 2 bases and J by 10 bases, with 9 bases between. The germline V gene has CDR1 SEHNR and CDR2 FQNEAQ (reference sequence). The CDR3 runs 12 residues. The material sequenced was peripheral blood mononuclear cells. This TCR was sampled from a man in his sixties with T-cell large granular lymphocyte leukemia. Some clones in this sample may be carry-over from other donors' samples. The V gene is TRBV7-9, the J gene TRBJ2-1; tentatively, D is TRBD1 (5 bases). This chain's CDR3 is CASSLQKGEQFF. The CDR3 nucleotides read TGTGCCAGCAGCTTACAGAAGGGGGAGCAGTTCTTC.